This TCR beta chain came from a study of T cell repertoires in cytomegalovirus infection. The wider study: Based on public TCR beta signatures, there were indications of CMV infection and of a matching HLA type. Study conclusions and caveats: The response measured ex vivo was dominated by TCR beta clonotypes (HLA-C-restricted and CMV-specific). Based on cumulative public TCR beta family frequency, carriers of CMV plus the relevant HLA were identified.

The germline gives CDR1 ENHRY, CDR2 SYGVKD. V shed 4 bases, J shed 4 bases, and the junction held 9 bases outside the gene matches. CDR3 length equals 15 residues. From the reads, TCRdb called clonotypes with MiXCR, one entry per CDR3 protein. The table lists about 180,000 distinct CDR3 sequences, approximately 15% of them singletons. The table lists this clonotype with many counts. Its antigen remains unidentified. The chain recombines TRBV10-3 with TRBJ1-2; 7 positions match TRBD1. The TCR was taken from a human donor in good health (CMV status not recorded). Some clones in this sample may be carry-over from other donors' samples. The sequenced sample consisted of PBMCs. This CDR3 is CAISGVPGDSYGYTF. The CDR3 coding sequence is TGTGCCATCAGTGGGGTGCCGGGGGACAGCTATGGCTACACCTTC.